This entry is about one T cell receptor (beta chain). Germline-derived CDR1 and CDR2 are LNHDA and SQIVND (reference sequence). V was trimmed by 5 bases and J by 2 bases, leaving 10 bases between them. There are 14 residues in the CDR3. This record belongs to a study of a mutant IDH1 vaccine in newly diagnosed glioma. Data came from immunoSEQ multiplex PCR; TCRdb stores just in-frame clones and leaves some out. Of about 33,000 clones listed, 75% to 90% are singletons. Documented time point: baseline, week 1 (first vaccination visit). Treatment meaning: pre-vaccination baseline after standard-of-care therapy.

The receptor comes from a woman aged 40 to 50 with glioma. Sample: PBMCs, taken from a glioma patient treated with radiotherapy, temozolomide or both. The gene calls are TRBV19 and TRBJ1-5; D is possibly TRBD1 (5 bases). This chain's CDR3 is CASSGRGGNQPQHF. The CDR3 DNA follows: TGTGCCAGTAGTGGAAGGGGAGGCAATCAGCCCCAGCATTTT.